A single sample gave rise to the 3 T cell receptor beta chains below, sequenced in a study of response to subunit inactivated influenza vaccine. From the RT-PCR reads, TCRdb called clonotypes with MiXCR, one entry per CDR3 protein. The sample contains over 800,000 distinct CDR3 sequences, 21% of which appear only once. The specimen was PBMCs from blood, collected 5 to 6 days after vaccination. Every receptor here comes from a man over 45 who received an inactivated influenza vaccine.

The chain uses TRBV7-2 and TRBJ2-7; 8 bases are a match to TRBD2. Trimming cost V 4 bases and J 4 bases; bases outside gene matches: 12. The CDR3 spans 16 residues. Germline assignment: CDR1 SGHTA and CDR2 FQGNSA. The chain's CDR3 is CASSSYPAGGPYEQYF. In DNA, the CDR3 is TGTGCCAGCAGCTCCTATCCGGCGGGGGGCCCATACGAGCAGTACTTC.

J is TRBJ1-2 and V is TRBV4-2; possibly TRBD1 for D (6 bases). Trimming left V 0 bases short and J 1 base short, with 12 bases between. The CDR3 spans 16 residues. Germline CDR1 and CDR2: LGHNA and YNFKEQ. As DNA, the CDR3 is TGTGCCAGCAGCCAAGATCAGACAGGATTTAACTATGGCTACACCTTC. It translates to CASSQDQTGFNYGYTF.

In its sample, this clonotype was seen a few times. V and J are TRBV27 and TRBJ1-1; 7 bases fit TRBD1. Germline lookup yields CDR1 MNHEY and CDR2 SMNVEV (reference sequence). The CDR3 totals 14 residues. V dropped 4 bases and J dropped 4; count of bases not matched to a gene: 6. The CDR3 here is CASSWTGFSTEAFF. CDR3 DNA: TGTGCCAGCAGTTGGACAGGATTTAGCACTGAAGCTTTCTTT.